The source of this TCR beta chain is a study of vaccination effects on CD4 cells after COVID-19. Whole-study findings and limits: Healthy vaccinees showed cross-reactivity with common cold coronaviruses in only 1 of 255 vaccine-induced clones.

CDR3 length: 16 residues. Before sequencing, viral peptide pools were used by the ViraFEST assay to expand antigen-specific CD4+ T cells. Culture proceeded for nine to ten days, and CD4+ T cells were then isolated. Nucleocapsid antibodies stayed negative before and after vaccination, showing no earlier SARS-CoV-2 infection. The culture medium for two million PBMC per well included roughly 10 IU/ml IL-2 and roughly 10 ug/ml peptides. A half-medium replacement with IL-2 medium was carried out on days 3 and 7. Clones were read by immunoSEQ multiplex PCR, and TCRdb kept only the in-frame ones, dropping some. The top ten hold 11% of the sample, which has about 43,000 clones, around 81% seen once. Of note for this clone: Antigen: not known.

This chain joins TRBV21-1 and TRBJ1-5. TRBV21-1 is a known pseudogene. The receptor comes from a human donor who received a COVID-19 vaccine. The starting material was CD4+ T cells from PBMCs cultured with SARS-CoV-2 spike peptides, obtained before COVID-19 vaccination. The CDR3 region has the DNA TGTGCCAGCAGCAAATCCCTCGGTTGGTGTAATCAGCCCCAGCATTTT. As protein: CASSKSLGWCNQPQHF.